This TCR beta chain was found in a study of CXCR3-negative and CXCR3-positive naive CD8 T cells. UMI-tagged TRB cDNA libraries were built via 5' RACE. Reanalyzing the 5' RACE reads, TCRdb keeps one entry per CDR3 protein, without DNA. The sample table sets out tens of thousands of distinct CDR3 sequences. Study outcomes and limitations: Cryopreservation partially lowered CXCR3 expression, so most assays used fresh PBMCs.

Germline V gene sequence: CDR1 SQVTM, CDR2 ANQGSEA. The CDR3 contains 16 residues. A note on this clonotype: The target antigen is unknown.

This receptor was obtained from a human donor in good health. Some clones in this sample may be carry-over from other donors' samples. The sample was naive CXCR3- CD8+ T cells from blood. Subset given: CD45RO-CCR7+CD27+CD95- naive CD8+ T cells lacking CXCR3 (TNR3-). The chain employs TRBV29-1 and TRBJ2-1; the D call of TRBD1 rests on TCRdb alone, since no DNA is present to check it. Here the CDR3 reads CSVDSGAGAPYNEQFF.